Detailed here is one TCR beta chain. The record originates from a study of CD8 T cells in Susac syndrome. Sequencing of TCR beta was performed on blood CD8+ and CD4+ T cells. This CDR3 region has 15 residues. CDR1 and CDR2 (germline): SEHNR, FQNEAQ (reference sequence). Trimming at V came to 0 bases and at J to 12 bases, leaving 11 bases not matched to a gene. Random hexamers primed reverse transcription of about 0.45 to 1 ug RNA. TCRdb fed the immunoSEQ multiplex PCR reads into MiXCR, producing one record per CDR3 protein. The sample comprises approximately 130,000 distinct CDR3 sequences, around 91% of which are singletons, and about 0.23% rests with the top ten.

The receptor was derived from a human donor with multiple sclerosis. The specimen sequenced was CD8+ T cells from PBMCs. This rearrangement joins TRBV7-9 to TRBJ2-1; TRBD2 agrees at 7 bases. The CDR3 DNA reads TGTGCCAGCAGCTTAGCGGGGGACTATTGGCTACGGCAGTTCTTC. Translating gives CASSLAGDYWLRQFF.